The source of this TCR beta chain is a study of blood T cell repertoires in COVID-19. The length of the CDR3 is 14 residues. Trimming shortened V by 2 bases and J by 4 bases, and 9 bases separated the two germline ends. Germline CDR1 and CDR2: MNHEY and SMNVEV (reference sequence). The data were produced by immunoSEQ multiplex PCR, yet TCRdb's version contains in-frame clones alone and is incomplete. Here the sample spans some 140,000 clones, about 90% being singletons. As concerns this clone: This same CDR3 is encoded by further DNA sequences in the sample.

The TCR was taken from a man between 45 and 60 years old with acute or convalescent COVID-19. The sample consisted of peripheral blood. The gene calls are TRBV27 and TRBJ1-5; tentative D call: TRBD1 (6 bases). The CDR3 loop is CASSLLGQNQPQHF. The CDR3 coding sequence is TGTGCCAGCAGTTTACTTGGACAGAATCAGCCCCAGCATTTT.